This T cell receptor (beta chain) was obtained from a study of Ad26.COV2.S vaccination and SARS-CoV-2 variants (dated by TCRdb to 2020 to 2023). Concerning the study at large: Vaccine-arm donors were drawn from COV1001, a multicentre, randomized, double-blind, placebo-controlled phase I-IIa trial of Ad26.COV2.S in healthy adults. Dosing of Ad26.COV2.S was intramuscular, at either 5x10^10 or 1x10^11 viral particles, delivered as one shot or as two shots spaced 56 days apart. The specificity and breadth of SARS-CoV-2-reactive T cell receptors after Ad26.COV2.S vaccination were assessed by TCRbeta repertoire sequencing. A total of approximately 30 samples were included in the TCR-sequenced set, comprising around 19 Ad26.COV2.S vaccine recipients, 5 placebo recipients and 8 SARS-CoV-2 convalescent individuals. Participants in the trial were split at random into five groups of five each, receiving low-dose or high-dose Ad26.COV2.S once or twice, or else placebo on both occasions. Investigators remained blinded to trial group allocation during experiments and outcome assessment.

The V end gives up 6 bases and the J end 1 base, leaving 6 bases in the junction not matched to a gene. The CDR3, cysteine through phenylalanine, is 15 amino acids long. The retained sequence is limited to the CDR3, 45 bases, with the frame set at the first base. Based on the germline V gene, the CDR1 and CDR2 sequences are SNHLY and FYNNEI. In regard to this clone: The antigen it recognizes is unknown. No base quality values were provided; no much bigger clone lies one nucleotide off.

Results the study describes overall, beyond this receptor: The study was not powered for comparison of responses between vaccine doses or regimens. The authors noted that the TCR breadth and depth analyses may have underestimated total T cell responses. Comparable non-spike TCR breadth was observed between vaccine and placebo recipients, consistent with only spike being contained in the vaccine. Spike-specific TCR breadth was higher in Ad26.COV2.S recipients than in placebo recipients (P = 0.0014). Substantial breadth of spike-specific CD8+ and CD4+ T cell responses was reported after vaccination.

According to the study, the label for this sample's treatment or condition signals: roughly 18 received Ad26.COV2.S at low or high dose, single or two shots; several received placebo; per-sample allocation not given. For vaccine and placebo recipients, the sequenced repertoires came from samples collected on day 63 after the first injection. Cohort 1b enrolled about two dozen adults aged 18-55 years at a single site in Boston, USA, between 29 July and 7 August 2020. Ad26.COV2.S was a replication-incompetent adenovirus type 26 vector expressing a prefusion-stabilized SARS-CoV-2 spike protein from the original Wuhan strain. The immunoSEQ Assay was used to sequence TCRbeta CDR3 regions. After extraction, genomic DNA underwent amplification by bias-controlled multiplex PCR, followed by high-throughput sequencing. Per the authors' processing: To quantify the absolute abundance of each unique TCRbeta CDR3 region, sequences were collapsed and filtered. T cell fraction was estimated by normalization of TCRbeta template counts to usable DNA, with usable DNA being measured through amplification of reference genes present in all nucleated cells. Repertoire TCRs were annotated as SARS-CoV-2-specific by exact matching of V gene, CDR3 amino acid sequence and J gene to a known reactive TCR set. The reference SARS-CoV-2 TCR set was derived from MIRA and filtered for enrichment in COVID-19-positive ImmuneCODE repertoires, a step that removed public or cross-reactive TCRs. Using the MIRA antigens, annotated TCRs were further analysed by specific ORF or by position within an ORF. Breadth was defined as annotated unique rearrangements over total unique productive rearrangements; depth was the summed frequency of those rearrangements. TCR breadth was compared between groups using two-sided Wilcoxon rank-sum tests. TCRdb obtained this table from immuneACCESS and retained in-frame rearrangements with V and J assigned. These tables miss some clones; where compared with another copy, unresolved V genes account for less than half of the shortfall, and the remainder is unexplained. The V and J calls and clone size are taken from that table; D and trimming were inferred from the DNA. The sample contains hundreds of thousands of clones, about nine tenths of them found a single time. The ten largest make up approximately 3.6% of the sample.

Recombination joined TRBV2 with TRBJ2-1, with 7 middle bases fitting TRBD2. The origin of this receptor is a person aged 18 to 59 who received the Ad26.COV2.S COVID-19 vaccine or a placebo. The sample consisted of peripheral blood, taken in a trial of Ad26.COV2.S vaccine versus placebo. The DNA sequence is as follows: TGTGCCAGCAGCGAAACCGGGAGGTCCTACAATGAGCAGTTCTTC. The encoded protein is CASSETGRSYNEQFF.